The rows below give T cell receptor beta chains drawn from one sample of a study of blood T cell repertoires in COVID-19. Method: immunoSEQ multiplex PCR; TCRdb's copy keeps in-frame clones and lacks some. The sample has 210,000 or so clones, about 86% seen once; the top ten hold 8.9%. Sequencing input: PBMCs or T cells enriched from blood (not recorded which). The receptor set was obtained from a woman between 45 and 60 years old with acute COVID-19. Both conserved end residues are part of each CDR3. Fields, in order: clone size, J gene, V gene, D gene, CDR3 DNA, CDR3 protein. D genes are given only for firm matches. Clone size, where shown, is once, few, many, or a class for clones that have expanded.

clone_size: NA; j_call: TRBJ2-5; v_call: TRBV4-1; d_call: TRBD2; cdr3_nt: TGCGCCAGCAGCCAACGACTAGCGGGGGGGGAAGAGACCCAGTACTTC; cdr3_aa: CASSQRLAGGEETQYF
clone_size: NA; j_call: TRBJ2-3; v_call: TRBV14; d_call: TRBD2; cdr3_nt: TGTGCCAGCAGCCCCCGGGAAGGCGGGAGGGCGAATACGCAGTATTTT; cdr3_aa: CASSPREGGRANTQYF
clone_size: NA; j_call: TRBJ2-6; v_call: TRBV18; d_call: NA; cdr3_nt: TGTGCCAGCTCACCTGTGACAGCCTCTGGGGCCAACGTCCTGACTTTC; cdr3_aa: CASSPVTASGANVLTF
clone_size: NA; j_call: TRBJ2-5; v_call: TRBV19; d_call: TRBD1; cdr3_nt: TGTGCCAGTAGTGACGGACAGGGCCAAGAGACCCAGTACTTC; cdr3_aa: CASSDGQGQETQYF
clone_size: NA; j_call: TRBJ2-1; v_call: TRBV18; d_call: TRBD1; cdr3_nt: TGTGCCAGCTCACTTGGACAGGGGGAGAAGCAGTTCTTC; cdr3_aa: CASSLGQGEKQFF
clone_size: NA; j_call: TRBJ1-1; v_call: TRBV4-3; d_call: NA; cdr3_nt: TGCGCCAGCAGCCGGTCAGGGTACATGAACACTGAAGCTTTCTTT; cdr3_aa: CASSRSGYMNTEAFF
clone_size: NA; j_call: TRBJ2-3; v_call: TRBV7-2; d_call: TRBD1; cdr3_nt: TGTGCCAGTAGGAGGGGACAGGGTTTCACAGATACGCAGTATTTT; cdr3_aa: CASRRGQGFTDTQYF
clone_size: NA; j_call: TRBJ2-1; v_call: TRBV4-1; d_call: NA; cdr3_nt: TGCGCCAGCAGCCAAGACCAAAATCGGAATGAGCAGTTCTTC; cdr3_aa: CASSQDQNRNEQFF
clone_size: NA; j_call: TRBJ2-7; v_call: TRBV4-1; d_call: TRBD1; cdr3_nt: TGCGCCAGCAGCCAACCGGGACAGGGACTCTGGGAGCAGTACTTC; cdr3_aa: CASSQPGQGLWEQYF
clone_size: few; j_call: TRBJ2-4; v_call: TRBV7-2; d_call: NA; cdr3_nt: TGTGCCAGCAGCTTATCAGGGTTTGGGAACATTCAGTACTTC; cdr3_aa: CASSLSGFGNIQYF
clone_size: NA; j_call: TRBJ1-5; v_call: TRBV28; d_call: NA; cdr3_nt: TGTGCCAGCAGTCCAGGGGCCGGCTCGAGTCAGCCCCAGCATTTT; cdr3_aa: CASSPGAGSSQPQHF
clone_size: NA; j_call: TRBJ2-1; v_call: TRBV5-1; d_call: NA; cdr3_nt: TGCGCCAGCAGCTTGAGGACTGTGGACAATGAGCAGTTCTTC; cdr3_aa: CASSLRTVDNEQFF
clone_size: once; j_call: TRBJ2-7; v_call: TRBV27; d_call: TRBD2; cdr3_nt: TGTGCCAGCACCACATTATCCCCTAGCGGGGGGGACGACTACGAGCAGTACTTC; cdr3_aa: CASTTLSPSGGDDYEQYF
clone_size: NA; j_call: TRBJ2-3; v_call: TRBV19; d_call: NA; cdr3_nt: TGTGCCAGTAGTATAGATATAGGGGCTAGCACAGATACGCAGTATTTT; cdr3_aa: CASSIDIGASTDTQYF
clone_size: NA; j_call: TRBJ1-2; v_call: TRBV12-3/TRBV12-4; d_call: NA; cdr3_nt: TGTGCCAGCAGTTTTAGCAGGGTATCGAGCTACACCTTC; cdr3_aa: CASSFSRVSSYTF
clone_size: NA; j_call: TRBJ1-1; v_call: TRBV7-6; d_call: NA; cdr3_nt: TGTGCCAGCAGCGCTCTGGGAGGGACAACGAACACTGAAGCTTTCTTT; cdr3_aa: CASSALGGTTNTEAFF
clone_size: few; j_call: TRBJ1-6; v_call: TRBV28; d_call: NA; cdr3_nt: TGTGCCAGCAGGGGCGGACAGAACCAGGGGTCACCCCTCCACTTT; cdr3_aa: CASRGGQNQGSPLHF
clone_size: once; j_call: TRBJ2-5; v_call: TRBV5-6; d_call: TRBD1; cdr3_nt: TGTGCCAGCAGAACCGGGACAGGCAAGACGGGATACTTC; cdr3_aa: CASRTGTGKTGYF
clone_size: once; j_call: TRBJ2-2; v_call: TRBV5-1; d_call: NA; cdr3_nt: TGCGCCAGCAGCCGGGGAGACAGGTGGACCGGGGAGCTGTTTTTT; cdr3_aa: CASSRGDRWTGELFF
clone_size: NA; j_call: TRBJ1-5; v_call: TRBV19; d_call: NA; cdr3_nt: TGTGCCAGTAGTATCCAGGACAGAAGCAATCAGCCCCAGCATTTT; cdr3_aa: CASSIQDRSNQPQHF
clone_size: NA; j_call: TRBJ1-6; v_call: TRBV7-8; d_call: TRBD1; cdr3_nt: TGTGCCAGCAGCACCCAAAACAGGGGGCAGGGTTCACCCCTCCACTTT; cdr3_aa: CASSTQNRGQGSPLHF
clone_size: once; j_call: TRBJ2-2; v_call: TRBV4-3; d_call: TRBD2; cdr3_nt: TGCGCCAGCAGCCAAGATCTGGGACTAGCGAATAAATTAACCGGGGAGCTGTTTTTT; cdr3_aa: CASSQDLGLANKLTGELFF
clone_size: NA; j_call: TRBJ2-2; v_call: TRBV28; d_call: TRBD2; cdr3_nt: TGTGCCAGCAGCACCGGACTAGCGGGCGGGGAGCTGTTTTTT; cdr3_aa: CASSTGLAGGELFF
clone_size: NA; j_call: TRBJ1-4; v_call: TRBV6-5; d_call: NA; cdr3_nt: TGTGCCAGCAGTTACGGGCAGGCAACTAATGAAAAACTGTTTTTT; cdr3_aa: CASSYGQATNEKLFF
clone_size: few; j_call: TRBJ1-1; v_call: TRBV6-5; d_call: NA; cdr3_nt: TGTGCCAGCTTTGAGACAGCAAACACTGAAGCTTTCTTT; cdr3_aa: CASFETANTEAFF
clone_size: NA; j_call: TRBJ1-5; v_call: TRBV7-2; d_call: NA; cdr3_nt: TGTGCCAGCAGCCCCCCGGGGGGCAGGGTAAATCAGCCCCAGCATTTT; cdr3_aa: CASSPPGGRVNQPQHF
clone_size: NA; j_call: TRBJ1-1; v_call: TRBV7-2; d_call: NA; cdr3_nt: TGTGCCAGCAGCTCGTCGGGGGGGAACACTGAAGCTTTCTTT; cdr3_aa: CASSSSGGNTEAFF
clone_size: NA; j_call: TRBJ2-7; v_call: TRBV9; d_call: TRBD2; cdr3_nt: TGTGCCAGCAGCGTAGCGGGAGGGGGCGAGCAGTACTTC; cdr3_aa: CASSVAGGGEQYF
clone_size: NA; j_call: TRBJ2-3; v_call: TRBV20-1; d_call: TRBD1; cdr3_nt: TGCAGTGCTAGTAGGGTGACAGGGCCCACAGATACGCAGTATTTT; cdr3_aa: CSASRVTGPTDTQYF
clone_size: NA; j_call: TRBJ2-5; v_call: TRBV7-2; d_call: NA; cdr3_nt: TGTGCCAGCAGCTTGACTACGTACCAAGAGACCCAGTACTTC; cdr3_aa: CASSLTTYQETQYF
clone_size: NA; j_call: TRBJ1-1; v_call: TRBV19; d_call: NA; cdr3_nt: TGTGCCACCGGGGGTCTGGAGAAAGCTTTCTTT; cdr3_aa: CATGGLEKAFF
clone_size: once; j_call: TRBJ2-5; v_call: TRBV3-1/TRBV3-2; d_call: NA; cdr3_nt: TGTGCCAGCAGCCAAGAGGGCTCCGGGGGAATCCAGTACTTC; cdr3_aa: CASSQEGSGGIQYF
clone_size: NA; j_call: TRBJ2-7; v_call: TRBV18; d_call: NA; cdr3_nt: TGTGCCAGCTCACCGACAAACGCCCTTCCCTACGAGCAGTACTTC; cdr3_aa: CASSPTNALPYEQYF
clone_size: NA; j_call: TRBJ1-2; v_call: TRBV15; d_call: NA; cdr3_nt: TGTGCCACCAGCAGAGAGGGGGGTACCAGCTATGGCTACACCTTC; cdr3_aa: CATSREGGTSYGYTF
clone_size: NA; j_call: TRBJ1-5; v_call: TRBV7-9; d_call: NA; cdr3_nt: TGTGCCAGCAGCCAACATGATGGTCCCAATCAGCCCCAGCATTTT; cdr3_aa: CASSQHDGPNQPQHF
clone_size: NA; j_call: TRBJ2-3; v_call: TRBV29-1; d_call: TRBD1; cdr3_nt: TGCAGCGTTACGAGGGGGCGAGATACGCAGTATTTT; cdr3_aa: CSVTRGRDTQYF
clone_size: once; j_call: TRBJ1-6; v_call: TRBV4-1; d_call: NA; cdr3_nt: TGCGCCAGCAGCCCTGACAGGTATAATTCACCCCTCCACTTT; cdr3_aa: CASSPDRYNSPLHF
clone_size: NA; j_call: TRBJ2-3; v_call: TRBV28; d_call: TRBD2; cdr3_nt: TGTGCCACCGAAGCGGGGGGGCCGTCAGATACGCAGTATTTT; cdr3_aa: CATEAGGPSDTQYF